These 29 T cell receptor beta chains share one sample of origin, sequenced in a study of a mutant IDH1 vaccine in newly diagnosed glioma (dated by TCRdb to the early 2020s). Library construction relied on the immunoSEQ multiplex PCR assay. The source is immuneACCESS, and TCRdb retained only in-frame sequences with V and J called. Part of the clones is not carried over; for the studies checked, unresolved V genes explain less than half of this, and the remainder is unexplained. The table for this sample lists approximately 50,000 clones; over 70% of them were counted only once. The top ten constitute about 1.3% of the sample. This specimen's time point label, interpreted: week 23, last vaccination. A 20-mer mutant IDH1 peptide at 300 micrograms in Montanide made up each vaccine dose, which was injected subcutaneously together with topical imiquimod. These TCRs are of unknown antigen specificity. The sequencing here drew on PBMCs, taken from a glioma patient whose treatment included an IDH1 peptide vaccine. The source is a man aged 35 to 55 with glioma.

The genes are TRBV15 and TRBJ2-5, with D uncertain. The germline V and J ends were trimmed by 0 bases and 1 base, with 6 bases remaining between them. This CDR3 contains 14 residues. Germline V lookup: CDR1 LNHNV, CDR2 YYDKDF (reference sequence). The CDR3 reads CATSRDHGQETQYF. The CDR3 DNA reads TGTGCCACCAGCAGAGATCACGGCCAAGAGACCCAGTACTTC.

This clone was recorded a few times. The J gene is TRBJ1-1, the V gene TRBV29-1; no definite D call. Between the trimmed V and J ends, which lost 5 bases and 5 bases, there was a span of 15 bases. This CDR3 comprises 13 residues. Germline V gives CDR1 SQVTM, CDR2 ANQGSEA. The CDR3, as DNA: TGCAGCGTTCGAAGCCAACATGAGACTGAAGCTTTCTTT. Translated: CSVRSQHETEAFF. The whole variable domain, filled in from reference TRBV29-1 and TRBJ1-1, reads SAVISQKPSRDICQRGTSLTIQCQVDSQVTMMFWYRQQPGQSLTLIATANQGSEATYESGFVIDKFPISRPNLTFSTLTVSNMSPEDSSIYLCSVRSQHETEAFFGQGTRLTVV.

The chain joins TRBV5-1 to TRBJ2-3; TRBD2 agrees at 9 bases. J gave up 4 bases and V 1 base, and 4 bases lay outside the gene matches. The CDR3 length is 15 residues. From germline, CDR1 is SGHRS and CDR2 YFSETQ. CDR3 nucleotides: TGCGCCAGCAGCTTGTTAGCGGGAGTTCCAGATACGCAGTATTTT. Its translation is CASSLLAGVPDTQYF.

The V and J genes are TRBV19 and TRBJ1-1; TRBD1 agrees at 8 bases. Looked up from germline, CDR1 is LNHDA and CDR2 is SQIVND (reference sequence). Trimming at V came to 8 bases and at J to 0 bases, leaving 2 bases not matched to a gene. CDR3 length equals 13 residues. CDR3 coding DNA: TGTGCCAGTCAGGACAGGGTGAACACTGAAGCTTTCTTT. This encodes CASQDRVNTEAFF.

This clone was counted a single time. The genes are TRBV27 and TRBJ2-3; D is unresolved. Germline V gene data show CDR1 as MNHEY and CDR2 as SMNVEV (reference sequence). Trimming shortened V by 2 bases and J by 4 bases, and 13 bases separated the two germline ends. This CDR3 is 15 amino acids long. CDR3: CASSLRAHAADTQYF. The DNA of the CDR3 is TGTGCCAGCAGTTTAAGAGCTCACGCCGCAGATACGCAGTATTTT.

The V gene is TRBV25-1, the J gene TRBJ2-7, with D possibly TRBD1 on 6 matching bases. The ends were cut back, 6 bases at V and 12 bases at J, with 15 bases in the middle. This CDR3 is built from 11 residues. The germline CDR1 and CDR2 sequences are MGHDK and SYGVNS. The CDR3 region is CASREGGHLYF. The CDR3 DNA sequence: TGTGCCAGCAGGGAAGGGGGACATTTGTACTTC.

This clone was recorded only once. This rearrangement joins TRBV4-3 to TRBJ2-3; D remains ambiguous. CDR3 length equals 13 residues. Germline V gene sequence: CDR1 LGHNA, CDR2 YSLEER. Deletions cut 0 bases from V and 11 bases from J, with 12 bases between. CDR3 nucleotides: TGCGCCAGCAGCCAAGAGGATCAACTTGTGCAGTATTTT. Amino acid sequence: CASSQEDQLVQYF.

The chain has TRBV7-9 and TRBJ1-1; the D gene is possibly TRBD1 (6 bases). The CDR3 spans 12 residues. Germline-derived CDR1 and CDR2 are SEHNR and FQNEAQ (reference sequence). Trimming shortened V by 5 bases and J by 8 bases, and 12 bases separated the two germline ends. Here the CDR3 DNA reads TGTGCCAGCAGCCTACAGGGCCCCGAAGCTTTCTTT. Translating gives CASSLQGPEAFF.

J is TRBJ2-7 and V is TRBV19; 10 positions match TRBD1. Germline V gene lookup returns CDR1 LNHDA and CDR2 SQIVND (reference sequence). The length of the CDR3 is 15 residues. The V gene end was trimmed by 6 bases and the J gene end by 2 bases; junction bases not matched to a gene: 7. As DNA, the CDR3 is TGTGCCAGTAGAGAAACCGGACAGGGGGCCTACGAGCAGTACTTC. Its translation is CASRETGQGAYEQYF.

This clone was seen a handful of times. CDR3 residues: CASSLRMTGGNGNQPQHF. CDR3 nucleotides: TGTGCCAGCAGCTTAAGAATGACAGGGGGAAACGGCAATCAGCCCCAGCATTTT. The J gene is TRBJ1-5, the V gene TRBV7-8; 9 bases agree with TRBD1. Per the germline V gene, CDR1 is SGHVS and CDR2 is FQNEAQ. V trimming: 2 bases; J trimming: 2 bases; junction bases outside the gene matches: 10. The CDR3 is 18 amino acids.

As for this clone: This sample includes further DNA sequences coding for the same CDR3. The chain is built from TRBV7-9 and TRBJ2-6, with 10 bases matching TRBD1. The CDR3 loop spans 17 amino acids. Unmatched junction bases numbered 5, after V lost 3 bases and J lost 3 bases. The V gene's germline CDR1 is SEHNR and CDR2 FQNEAQ (reference sequence). CDR3 sequence reads: CASSFRQGASGANVLTF. The CDR3 coding sequence is TGTGCCAGCAGCTTTCGACAGGGGGCTAGTGGGGCCAACGTCCTGACTTTC.

The V and J genes are TRBV4-3 and TRBJ1-1; 7 bases are a match to TRBD1. The V segment lost 5 bases and the J segment 1 base; nucleotides outside the gene matches: 7. Germline assignment: CDR1 LGHNA and CDR2 YSLEER. CDR3 length: 15 amino acids. The CDR3 nucleotides read TGCGCCAGCAGCGAATACAGGGGACCGAACACTGAAGCTTTCTTT. This gives the protein CASSEYRGPNTEAFF.

The chain is built from TRBV19 and TRBJ2-1; 9 bases match TRBD1. Germline CDR1 reads LNHDA; CDR2 reads SQIVND (reference sequence). This CDR3 region has 16 residues. V lost 7 bases to trimming and J lost 2 bases; unmatched junction nucleotides: 9. The CDR3 is CASKPRQGGTYNEQFF. The CDR3, as DNA: TGTGCCAGTAAACCCCGACAGGGGGGAACCTACAATGAGCAGTTCTTC.

This clone has just one count. The rearrangement links TRBV5-1 to TRBJ2-7; 7 positions agree with TRBD1. The trim removed 1 base at V and 3 bases at J, leaving 4 bases unmatched. CDR3 size: 14 residues. Germline CDR1 and CDR2: SGHRS and YFSETQ. CDR3 region: CASSLRGTDYEQYF. CDR3 coding DNA: TGCGCCAGCAGCTTGCGAGGGACAGACTACGAGCAGTACTTC. Complete variable domain (other parts from reference TRBV5-1 and TRBJ2-7): KAGVTQTPRYLIKTRGQQVTLSCSPISGHRSVSWYQQTPGQGLQFLFEYFSETQRNKGNFPGRFSGRQFSNSRSEMNVSTLELGDSALYLCASSLRGTDYEQYFGPGTRLTVT.

The gene calls are TRBV7-9 and TRBJ2-2; D remains unclear. CDR1 SEHNR and CDR2 FQNEAQ come from the germline V gene (reference sequence). This CDR3 spans 14 amino acids. V lost 8 bases to trimming and J lost 1 base, with 11 bases between them. Written as DNA, the CDR3 is TGTGCCAGCGGGCGGCGCTGGAACACCGGGGAGCTGTTTTTT. It yields the protein CASGRRWNTGELFF.

The V gene is TRBV6-6, the J gene TRBJ1-2; D unclear. Germline V gene sequence: CDR1 MNHNY, CDR2 SVGAGI (reference sequence). The CDR3 covers 11 residues. V lost 2 bases, J lost 8 bases, and 6 bases lay in between. In nucleotides, the CDR3 is TGTGCCAGCAGTTACGGTGAAGGCTACACCTTC. Residues: CASSYGEGYTF.

This chain uses TRBV6-6 with TRBJ2-1, with TRBD2 identical over 10 bases. This CDR3 comprises 16 residues. Germline CDR1 is MNHNY and CDR2 is SVGAGI (reference sequence). V trimming: 3 bases; J trimming: 9 bases; junction bases outside the gene matches: 11. The CDR3 reads CASSYFSGRIGTEQFF. CDR3 DNA: TGTGCCAGCAGTTATTTTAGCGGGAGGATCGGGACTGAGCAGTTCTTC.

This rearrangement joins TRBV2 to TRBJ2-7; D gene unclear. Germline loops: CDR1 SNHLY, CDR2 FYNNEI. Trimming took 1 base from V and 5 from J, leaving 12 bases between them. This CDR3 spans 14 amino acids. Here the CDR3 reads CASSEEQAFHEQYF. Written as DNA, the CDR3 is TGTGCCAGCAGTGAAGAGCAGGCCTTCCACGAGCAGTACTTC.

The V and J genes are TRBV28 and TRBJ1-1; 9 bases map to TRBD1. This CDR3 is 16 amino acids long. Unmatched junction bases numbered 9, after V lost 6 bases and J lost 1 base. CDR1 and CDR2 from the germline V gene are MDHEN and SYDVKM. The CDR3 DNA sequence: TGTGCCAGCAGGCGAGGACAGGGGCTCGCGAACACTGAAGCTTTCTTT. As protein: CASRRGQGLANTEAFF.

This clone was recorded a few times. The J gene is TRBJ1-2, the V gene TRBV7-2; tentatively, D is TRBD1 (5 bases). The germline V gene has CDR1 SGHTA and CDR2 FQGNSA. CDR3 length: 14 amino acids. The germline V and J ends were trimmed by 2 bases and 4 bases, with 11 bases remaining between them. CDR3 sequence (DNA): TGTGCCAGCAGCTTAAGCTCAGGGTCCTATGGCTACACCTTC. Translation: CASSLSSGSYGYTF.

This chain links TRBV11-2 with TRBJ2-6, with TRBD1 identical over 7 bases. Germline CDR1 reads SGHAT; CDR2 reads FQNNGV. J was trimmed by 1 base and V by 5 bases; bases with no gene match: 8. CDR3 length equals 17 residues. This CDR3 reads CASSTVRRGSGANVLTF. The DNA of the CDR3 is TGTGCCAGCAGCACCGTGCGCAGGGGGTCTGGGGCCAACGTCCTGACTTTC.

The J gene is TRBJ1-2, the V gene TRBV4-1; D is uncertain. Germline CDR1 is MGHRA and CDR2 is YSYEKL. Trimming pared 0 bases from V and 2 bases from J, leaving 10 bases between. This CDR3 comprises 15 residues. This CDR3 is CASSQDPVRNYGYTF. The CDR3 DNA is TGCGCCAGCAGCCAAGATCCAGTCCGGAACTATGGCTACACCTTC.

The chain combines TRBV7-3 with TRBJ1-5; 11 bases map to TRBD1. The CDR3 contains 16 residues. The V gene's germline CDR1 is SGHTA and CDR2 FQGTGA. Unmatched junction bases numbered 4, after V lost 1 base and J lost 5 bases. The CDR3 bases are TGTGCCAGCAGCTTAAGGGACAGGGGGTACGATCAGCCCCAGCATTTT. The encoded protein is CASSLRDRGYDQPQHF.

V gene TRBV25-1 combines with J gene TRBJ2-3; tentatively, D is TRBD1 (6 bases). Germline CDR1 and CDR2: MGHDK and SYGVNS. This CDR3 is 15 amino acids long. V lost 3 bases, J lost 5 bases, and 15 bases lay in between. The CDR3: CASSDKQGLQDTQYF. DNA of the CDR3: TGTGCCAGCAGTGATAAACAGGGCCTCCAAGATACGCAGTATTTT.

This sequence joins TRBV19 and TRBJ1-1; weak D call: TRBD1 (5 bases). The V end lost 3 bases, the J end lost 2 bases, and 10 bases lay between the germline ends. Germline-derived CDR1 and CDR2 are LNHDA and SQIVND (reference sequence). The length of the CDR3 is 14 residues. This CDR3 reads CASSIEGTNTEAFF. The CDR3, as DNA: TGTGCCAGTAGTATTGAAGGGACCAACACTGAAGCTTTCTTT.

The V call is TRBV4-1, the J call TRBJ2-7, with D possibly TRBD1 on 5 matching bases. Germline loops: CDR1 MGHRA, CDR2 YSYEKL. The CDR3 totals 14 residues. V was cut by 0 bases and J by 5 bases, with 11 bases left in between. The CDR3 DNA is TGCGCCAGCAGCCAAGAGCCAGGGATCGACGAGCAGTACTTC. This sequence encodes CASSQEPGIDEQYF.

This clone has a single count. This chain connects TRBV7-8 to TRBJ1-3; weak D call: TRBD1 (5 bases). The CDR3 spans 16 residues. V was clipped by 1 base and J by 2 bases, with 12 bases between them. Germline CDR1 is SGHVS and CDR2 is FQNEAQ. CDR3 bases: TGTGCCAGCAGCTTAGTTGGCCGGACAACTGGAAACACCATATATTTT. Its protein is CASSLVGRTTGNTIYF.

CDR3 sequence: CASSQGTSGNTIYF. In nucleotides, the CDR3 is TGTGCCAGCAGCCAAGGGACGTCCGGAAACACCATATATTTT. This chain uses TRBV7-9 with TRBJ1-3; weak D call: TRBD1 (5 bases). V shed 5 bases and J shed 4 bases, with 12 bases lying between them. Germline V lookup: CDR1 SEHNR, CDR2 FQNEAQ (reference sequence). The CDR3 consists of 14 residues.

The genes are TRBV7-9 and TRBJ1-2; no reliable D call. The V and J ends lost 5 bases and 1 base respectively, with 11 bases between them. Germline CDR1 is SEHNR and CDR2 is FQNEAQ (reference sequence). This CDR3 is 14 amino acids long. The CDR3 DNA is TGTGCCAGCAGCCCCGCGGCGCTTAACTATGGCTACACCTTC. Translation gives CASSPAALNYGYTF.